The 25 T cell receptor beta chains below all came from one sample that was sequenced in a study of breast tumors, draining lymph nodes, adjacent tissues. TCRdb reprocessed the multiplex PCR reads with MiXCR, giving one entry per CDR3 protein. The sample consists of approximately 170,000 distinct CDR3 sequences, 33% of them appearing once. Axillary draining lymph nodes of breast cancer patients supplied the node samples. Material: axillary lymph node tissue. These receptors all stem from a female donor with breast cancer. Some clones in this sample may be carry-over from other donors' samples.

This clonotype appeared many times. The rearrangement links TRBV7-2 to TRBJ2-3; D is possibly TRBD1 (6 bases). V shed 1 base and J shed 1 base, with 9 bases lying between them. The V gene's germline CDR1 is SGHTA and CDR2 FQGNSA. The length of the CDR3 is 15 residues. CDR3 bases: TGTGCCAGCAGCTTAGGGGGACACGGCACAGATACGCAGTATTTT. Its translation: CASSLGGHGTDTQYF.

This clonotype was detected ten times or more. The chain is built from TRBV12-3 or TRBV12-4 and TRBJ2-1; 10 bases map to TRBD1. With 4 bases clipped from V and 9 bases from J, the junction kept 12 bases outside the gene matches. This CDR3 spans 16 amino acids. CDR3 nucleotide sequence: TGTGCCAGCAGTTCCTCCGGGACAGGGGTCCAGTTTGAGCAGTTCTTC. It is translated as CASSSSGTGVQFEQFF.

A word on this clonotype: This clone may be a read error of a much larger clone one base away. The final CDR3 position lacks the conserved phenylalanine or tryptophan, pointing to a likely read error. This chain joins TRBV12-3 or TRBV12-4 and TRBJ2-1; 7 bases are a match to TRBD2. CDR3 length: 15 amino acids. The trim removed 8 bases at V and 6 bases at J, leaving 13 bases unmatched. The CDR3 DNA reads TGTGCCAGCCTCAAGAGGGAGGGCCGTTTCAATGAGCAGTTCCTC. Amino acid sequence: CASLKREGRFNEQFL.

This clonotype was observed a handful of times. A read error may be the cause here, since a much bigger clone is one base away. The chain links TRBV9 to TRBJ2-5; D gene ambiguous. The V gene's germline CDR1 is SGDLS and CDR2 YYNGEE. This CDR3 comprises 16 residues. CDR3 loop: CASSVGSVRVKEAQYF. The CDR3, as DNA: TGTGCCAGCAGCGTGGGTTCGGTCCGGGTCAAAGAGGCCCAGTACTTC.

This clonotype was counted ten times or more. CDR3 region: CATMDKNYPDSNQPQHF. The CDR3 DNA sequence: TGTGCCACCATGGACAAGAACTATCCCGATAGCAATCAGCCCCAGCATTTT. V gene TRBV19 combines with J gene TRBJ1-5; tentative D call: TRBD1 (5 bases). This CDR3 spans 17 amino acids. Trimming pared 10 bases from V and 0 bases from J, leaving 22 bases between. From germline, CDR1 is LNHDA and CDR2 SQIVND (reference sequence).

The sample holds many counts of this clonotype. J is TRBJ1-6 and V is TRBV3-1, with a possible D match to TRBD1 (5 bases). The ends were cut back, 4 bases at V and 6 bases at J, with 10 bases in the middle. This CDR3 contains 14 residues. Germline V gene data show CDR1 as LGHDT and CDR2 as YNNKEL (reference sequence). The CDR3, as DNA: TGTGCCAGCAGCCCCTGGCAGGGTAATTCACCCCTCCACTTT. It is translated as CASSPWQGNSPLHF.

This clonotype occurred many times. V is TRBV29-1 and J is TRBJ2-2, with 7 nucleotides matching TRBD1. The length of the CDR3 is 14 residues. In germline, CDR1 is SQVTM, CDR2 ANQGSEA. CDR3 in amino acids: CGARTGGRTGELFF. The CDR3 coding sequence is TGCGGCGCCAGGACAGGAGGCCGCACCGGGGAGCTGTTTTTT.

The V gene is TRBV11-1, the J gene TRBJ2-3; 10 nucleotides agree with TRBD1. Trimming removed 0 bases from V and 2 bases from J; junction bases left unmatched: 5. The CDR3 loop spans 17 amino acids. The germline V gene has CDR1 SGHAT and CDR2 FQDESV (reference sequence). The CDR3 bases are TGTGCCAGCAGCTTAGCGGGACAGGGGATCCACACAGATACGCAGTATTTT. Encoded protein: CASSLAGQGIHTDTQYF.

This clonotype was observed at least ten times. The rearrangement links TRBV13 to TRBJ2-2, with 7 bases matching TRBD1. V lost 4 bases and J lost 1; bases outside the gene matches: 9. The CDR3 is 17 amino acids. Germline CDR1 PRHDT, CDR2 FYEKMQ (reference sequence). The CDR3 is CASSSALRDRNTGELFF. In DNA form, the CDR3 reads TGTGCCAGCAGCTCAGCCCTCCGGGACAGGAACACCGGGGAGCTGTTTTTT.

This clonotype has ten or more counts. The chain carries TRBV9 and TRBJ2-1; no clear D gene. Germline CDR1 SGDLS, CDR2 YYNGEE. Trimming removed 4 bases from V and 6 bases from J, with 11 bases in between. The length of the CDR3 is 13 residues. CDR3 region: CASSSPFLNEQFF. DNA of the CDR3: TGTGCCAGCAGCTCCCCCTTCCTCAATGAGCAGTTCTTC.

This clonotype showed up many times. This chain uses TRBV2 with TRBJ2-1; D is undetermined. The CDR3 contains 13 residues. Germline-derived CDR1 and CDR2 are SNHLY and FYNNEI. V shed 10 bases and J shed 5 bases, with 15 bases lying between them. CDR3 region: CATRPEGHNEQFF. The CDR3 DNA sequence: TGTGCCACTCGCCCAGAAGGCCACAATGAGCAGTTCTTC. Complete variable domain (other parts from reference TRBV2 and TRBJ2-1): EPEVTQTPSHQVTQMGQEVILRCVPISNHLYFYWYRQILGQKVEFLVSFYNNEISEKSEIFDDQFSVERPDGSNFTLKIRSTKLEDSAMYFCATRPEGHNEQFFGPGTRLTVL.

In this sample, this clonotype turned up many times. At one of its ends the junction is not consistent with the germline gene, which may arise from a read error. The V and J genes are TRBV7-9 and TRBJ2-5; no reliable D call. Per germline, CDR1 SEHNR and CDR2 FQNEAQ (reference sequence). The CDR3 has 13 amino acids. CDR3 amino acids: CASSLATPKGVDF. In DNA form, the CDR3 reads TGTGCCAGCAGCTTAGCGACCCCCAAAGGTGTGGACTTC.

A few counts support this clonotype. Just one base apart from a much larger clone, this may be a read error. The chain has TRBV11-2 and TRBJ2-1; maybe TRBD2 (5 bases). This CDR3 contains 16 residues. Germline-derived CDR1 and CDR2 are SGHAT and FQNNGV. Between the trimmed V and J ends, which lost 1 base and 0 bases, there was a span of 10 bases. For the CDR3, the DNA is TGTGCCAGCAGCTTAGGGCTAGCAACCTCCTACAATGAGCAGTTCTTC. Protein sequence: CASSLGLATSYNEQFF.

This clonotype was seen repeatedly, ten times or more. The genes are TRBV7-9 and TRBJ2-7; a weak D match, TRBD1 (5 bases). CDR3 length: 18 amino acids. Germline CDR1 and CDR2: SEHNR and FQNEAQ (reference sequence). Trimming cost V 1 base and J 3 bases, with 22 bases left between them. In DNA form, the CDR3 reads TGTGCCAGCAGCTTAGGGGCAGGGAACCCACGTTTGGTCTACGAGCAGTACTTC. Its protein is CASSLGAGNPRLVYEQYF.

The sample holds many counts of this clonotype. The V gene is TRBV20-1, the J gene TRBJ2-7; possibly TRBD2 for D (7 bases). The V end was cut by 3 bases, the J end by 2 bases, with 14 bases between. Germline V CDR1 and CDR2: DFQATT, SNEGSKA (reference sequence). The CDR3 runs to 14 residues. The CDR3 coding sequence is TGCAGTGCTAGGGCGGGGGCTTTGGCCTACGAGCAGTACTTC. Translating it yields CSARAGALAYEQYF.

This clonotype was picked up many times. The rearrangement joins TRBV12-3 or TRBV12-4 to TRBJ1-5, with D hard to call. V shed 3 bases and J shed 7 bases, with 13 bases lying between them. The CDR3 totals 14 residues. The CDR3 loop reads CASSFGRLAQPQHF. CDR3 sequence (DNA): TGTGCCAGCAGTTTTGGGAGGCTTGCGCAGCCCCAGCATTTT.

In this sample, this clonotype turned up once. The chain couples TRBV6-5 to TRBJ1-4, with no clear D. Germline-derived CDR1 and CDR2 are MNHEY and SVGAGI. There are 14 residues in the CDR3. The ends were cut back, 0 bases at V and 10 bases at J, with 12 bases in the middle. CDR3 sequence (DNA): TGTGCCAGCAGTTACTCGTACAGCTCTGGAAAACTGTTTTTT. Translating gives CASSYSYSSGKLFF.

Ten or more counts support this clonotype. The genes are TRBV6-6 and TRBJ2-1; D could derive from TRBD1 or TRBD2 (5 bases each). Germline lookup yields CDR1 MNHNY and CDR2 SVGAGI (reference sequence). Trimming removed 4 bases at V and 7 bases at J, with 23 bases between. The CDR3 loop spans 17 amino acids. This CDR3 is CASSLGRLRMSTNEQFF. CDR3 coding DNA: TGTGCCAGCAGTTTGGGACGGTTGCGCATGTCTACAAATGAGCAGTTCTTC.

This clonotype appeared many times. The chain has TRBV7-9 and TRBJ2-7; 9 bases are shared with TRBD2. The ends lost 0 bases at V and 3 bases at J; junction bases unmatched: 3. Germline CDR1 is SEHNR and CDR2 is FQNEAQ (reference sequence). This CDR3 has 15 amino acids. The CDR3 reads CASSLASGRNYEQYF. DNA for the CDR3: TGTGCCAGCAGCTTAGCTAGCGGGAGAAACTACGAGCAGTACTTC.

The table lists this clonotype with a count of one. V and J are TRBV7-2 and TRBJ2-2; tentatively, D is TRBD1 (7 bases). This CDR3 is 16 amino acids long. CDR1 SGHTA and CDR2 FQGNSA come from the germline V gene. Trimming removed 2 bases from V and 2 bases from J, with 12 bases in between. CDR3 bases: TGTGCCAGCAGCTTACGACAGGGAGGAAACACCGGGGAGCTGTTTTTT. Its translation: CASSLRQGGNTGELFF.

Ten or more counts support this clonotype. The chain has TRBV5-6 and TRBJ1-4; no definite D call. This CDR3 has 15 residues. V lost 1 base, J lost 5 bases, and 12 bases lay in between. The germline V gene has CDR1 SGHDT and CDR2 YYEEEE. The CDR3 sequence: CASSLRRRQNEKLFF. As DNA, the CDR3 is TGTGCCAGCAGCTTGAGGCGACGGCAAAATGAAAAACTGTTTTTT. The full variable domain, in which reference TRBV5-6 and TRBJ1-4 provide the parts outside the CDR3, is DAGVTQSPTHLIKTRGQQVTLRCSPKSGHDTVSWYQQALGQGPQFIFQYYEEEERQRGNFPDRFSGHQFPNYSSELNVNALLLGDSALYLCASSLRRRQNEKLFFGSGTQLSVL.

A remark on this clonotype: No DNA is shown, since the ends of the CDR3 on it are uncertain; the CDR3 is the one TCRdb lists. The rearrangement uses TRBV11-3 and TRBJ1-5. Per germline, CDR1 SGHNT and CDR2 YENEEA. The CDR3 spans 19 amino acids, including both terminal residues. CDR3: CASSRGGSAKIRSILAQHF.

The gene calls are TRBV4-2 and TRBJ1-4, with D maybe TRBD1 (6 bases). The V gene's germline CDR1 is LGHNA and CDR2 YNFKEQ. The length of the CDR3 is 15 residues. Trimming took 4 bases from V and 2 from J, leaving 11 bases between them. The CDR3 reads CASSPGTSTNEKLFF. For the CDR3, the DNA is TGTGCCAGCAGCCCAGGGACATCTACTAATGAAAAACTGTTTTTT.

The rearrangement joins TRBV20-1 to TRBJ1-2; 12 nucleotides agree with TRBD1. The length of the CDR3 is 16 residues. Germline values: CDR1 DFQATT, CDR2 SNEGSKA (reference sequence). The ends lost 4 bases at V and 0 bases at J; junction bases unmatched: 6. CDR3 region: CSAKGDRGLANYGYTF. CDR3 DNA sequence: TGCAGTGCTAAAGGGGACAGGGGGCTGGCTAACTATGGCTACACCTTC.

This chain links TRBV12-3 or TRBV12-4 with TRBJ1-4; 9 bases map to TRBD1. J gave up 8 bases and V 3 bases, and 22 bases lay outside the gene matches. The CDR3 runs to 20 residues. CDR3 DNA sequence: TGTGCCAGCAGTTTCGGTTTCTCCGGGACAGGGTTCGTTTCTCGGGAAAAACTGTTTTTT. Protein: CASSFGFSGTGFVSREKLFF.